This T cell receptor beta chain derives from a study of blood T cell repertoires in COVID-19. Looking at the study overall: Acute-phase and convalescent COVID-19 samples originated in the United States, Italy and Spain. From T cells, B-cell-depleted T cells, or PBMCs came the material, which was cDNA or gDNA.

The V and J ends lost 3 bases and 1 base, in that order; junction bases with no gene match: 3. CDR1 and CDR2 (germline): MNHEY, SVGAGI. The CDR3 extends over 15 amino acids. Original analysis: Estimated nucleated cell counts came from reference gene primer amplification. Some clones are missing from TCRdb's copy, which holds only in-frame ones; the method was immunoSEQ multiplex PCR. V and J calls and clone size are copied from that table; D and trimming were computed from the DNA. The table shows approximately 210,000 clones, with 75% to 90% occurring only once. The rearrangement links TRBV6-5 to TRBJ2-5, with 9 bases aligning to TRBD2. The clonotype was recovered from a middle-aged woman with acute or convalescent COVID-19. Source material: peripheral blood. The CDR3: CASSYGGGVQETQYF. In DNA form, the CDR3 reads TGTGCCAGCAGTTATGGCGGGGGGGTCCAAGAGACCCAGTACTTC.